This T cell receptor (beta chain) was captured by sequencing in a study of OX40 agonist ivuxolimab in advanced cancers. The protocol was immunoSEQ multiplex PCR, while the TCRdb copy is restricted to in-frame clones and leaves out a portion. The sample yields 77,000 or so clones, more than 90% seen once. This material consisted of CD4+ or CD8+ T cells sorted from blood, taken in a trial of the OX40 agonist ivuxolimab. This receptor was taken from an adult with an advanced solid tumor such as melanoma, head and neck, liver or kidney cancer.

CDR3 nucleotides: TGTGCCAGCAGTTTAGATCCCTCCAGGATTTGGCAGTTCTTC. Translated: CASSLDPSRIWQFF. The chain is built from TRBV28 and TRBJ2-1; D not resolved. Trimming pared 2 bases from V and 12 bases from J, leaving 17 bases between. Germline values: CDR1 MDHEN, CDR2 SYDVKM. The CDR3 is 14 residues long.